This is a list of T cell receptor beta chains from one sample in a study of shared clonotypes between healthy human individuals. The protocol was immunoSEQ multiplex PCR, while the TCRdb copy is restricted to in-frame clones and leaves out a portion. Among 1,500,000 or so clones listed, about 98.5% were seen once. Material for sequencing was naive CD4+ T cells sorted from blood. The receptors were sampled from a young man in good health. Each CDR3 is given with its conserved first and last residue. Each record gives: V gene, clone size, CDR3 length, D gene, J gene, CDR3 DNA, CDR3 protein. D genes are given only for firm matches. Expanded clones are given a class, and other clones once, few, many or no size at all.

TRBV18	-	19	TRBD2	TRBJ2-3	TGTGCCAGCTCACCGATGCCTAGCGGGCGTATTAAGGGCACAGATACGCAGTATTTT	CASSPMPSGRIKGTDTQYF
TRBV10-1	-	11	-	TRBJ2-7	TGCGCCAGCAGTGAGGTAAACGAGCAGTACTTC	CASSEVNEQYF
TRBV13	-	14	-	TRBJ2-3	TGTGCCAGCAGCTTGAACAGGGTTACAGATACGCAGTATTTT	CASSLNRVTDTQYF
TRBV27	-	18	-	TRBJ2-3	TGTGCCAGCAGTCCAACCCTCGGACGGCACACTAGCACAGATACGCAGTATTTT	CASSPTLGRHTSTDTQYF
TRBV5-1	-	14	TRBD1	TRBJ1-1	TGCGCCAGCAGCGGCCAGACAGGGGGTACTGAAGCTTTCTTT	CASSGQTGGTEAFF
TRBV7-2	-	15	-	TRBJ2-1	TGTGCCAGCAGCTTAGTCCGGTCGAGTTACAATGAGCAGTTCTTC	CASSLVRSSYNEQFF
TRBV30	-	13	TRBD1	TRBJ1-2	TGTGCCTGGAGTAAACAGGGGAACTATGGCTACACCTTC	CAWSKQGNYGYTF
TRBV9	-	14	TRBD1	TRBJ2-1	TGTGCCAGCAGCAGGGACAGCTCCTACAATGAGCAGTTCTTC	CASSRDSSYNEQFF
TRBV29-1	-	13	TRBD1	TRBJ2-7	TGCAGCGTGGGACAGGGTCGTAGCTACGAGCAGTACTTC	CSVGQGRSYEQYF
TRBV28	-	15	TRBD1	TRBJ1-2	TGTGCCAGCACCCCCACCGGGACAGGGGGGCTGGGCTACACCTTC	CASTPTGTGGLGYTF
TRBV7-9	once	12	-	TRBJ1-1	TGTGCCAGCAGCTTACCAGGCGCCGAAGCTTTCTTT	CASSLPGAEAFF
TRBV5-1	once	14	-	TRBJ1-2	TGCGCCAGCAGCCCCGGACCGGGGACATATGGCTACACCTTC	CASSPGPGTYGYTF
TRBV9	-	14	-	TRBJ2-3	TGTGCCAGCAGCGTAAATCCTAGAACAGATACGCAGTATTTT	CASSVNPRTDTQYF
TRBV10-3	-	14	TRBD2	TRBJ2-5	TGTGCCATCAGTACCGGGACTAGTCAAGAGACCCAGTACTTC	CAISTGTSQETQYF
TRBV7-2	once	17	TRBD2	TRBJ2-3	TGTGCCAGCAGCTTAAAGGTGCTAGCGGGGTTCACAGATACGCAGTATTTT	CASSLKVLAGFTDTQYF
TRBV10-1	-	15	-	TRBJ2-7	TGCGCCAGCAGTGAGGTGGGACGAGGTACTTACGAGCAGTACTTC	CASSEVGRGTYEQYF
TRBV2	-	16	-	TRBJ1-3	TGTGCCAGCAGTCTTCGGACGTTCGTCACTGGAAACACCATATATTTT	CASSLRTFVTGNTIYF
TRBV7-3	-	13	-	TRBJ2-2	TGTGCCAGCAGCTTATACATGAGGGGGGAGCTGTTTTTT	CASSLYMRGELFF
TRBV11-2	-	15	TRBD1	TRBJ2-7	TGTGCCAGCAGCTTAGTCGTAGCAGGGGGCTTTGAGCAGTACTTC	CASSLVVAGGFEQYF
TRBV6-5	-	15	TRBD1	TRBJ2-7	TGTGCCAGCAGTTACTCGAAAGGGACAGGGGTTGAGCAGTACTTC	CASSYSKGTGVEQYF
TRBV6-5	-	16	-	TRBJ2-5	TGTGCCAGCAGTTATAAGTCGGGACTTCAACAAGAGACCCAGTACTTC	CASSYKSGLQQETQYF
TRBV9	-	16	TRBD1	TRBJ1-3	TGTGCCAGCAGCGTAGACGAGGGGGCGAGGGGAAACACCATATATTTT	CASSVDEGARGNTIYF
TRBV9	-	15	TRBD1	TRBJ1-1	TGTGCCAGCAGCGTATGGGACAGGGGAGGGACTGAAGCTTTCTTT	CASSVWDRGGTEAFF
TRBV28	once	12	-	TRBJ2-2	TGTGCCGCCAACAGGGCCACCGGGGAGCTGTTTTTT	CAANRATGELFF
TRBV15	-	14	-	TRBJ2-5	TGTGCCACCAGCAGAGATCAGGGGGGAGAGACCCAGTACTTC	CATSRDQGGETQYF
TRBV2	-	15	TRBD2	TRBJ2-1	TGTGCCAGCAGTGAATCTAGCGGGAGTTACAATGAGCAGTTCTTC	CASSESSGSYNEQFF
TRBV5-6	-	14	-	TRBJ1-2	TGTGCCAGCAGCTTAAGACGTCTGGGCTATGGCTACACCTTC	CASSLRRLGYGYTF
TRBV15	-	12	-	TRBJ2-7	TGTGCCACCACCCCCCGGTCCTACGAGCAGTACTTC	CATTPRSYEQYF
TRBV6-5	-	12	-	TRBJ1-2	TGTGCCAGCAGACAGGTCGACTATGGCTACACCTTC	CASRQVDYGYTF
TRBV10-3	-	16	TRBD2	TRBJ2-1	TGTGCCATCAGTGAGGTGCCTAGCGGGATGGGGAATGAGCAGTTCTTC	CAISEVPSGMGNEQFF
TRBV19	-	14	TRBD2	TRBJ2-1	TGTGCCAGTAGTACAGCGGGAGGTAACAATGAGCAGTTCTTC	CASSTAGGNNEQFF
TRBV5-1	-	14	-	TRBJ2-7	TGCGCCAGCAGCACGGACGGGGGAAGCTACGAGCAGTACTTC	CASSTDGGSYEQYF
TRBV18	-	19	-	TRBJ2-1	TGTGCCAGCTCACCGATTCCTAAGTCTCTAGTTATTCCCTACAATGAGCAGTTCTTC	CASSPIPKSLVIPYNEQFF
TRBV6-1	once	16	TRBD2	TRBJ2-2	TGTGCCAGCAGTGAAAGCCTAGCGGTGCTGTCCGGGGAGCTGTTTTTT	CASSESLAVLSGELFF
TRBV5-1	-	15	TRBD2	TRBJ2-7	TGCGCCAGCAGCTTCGGACTAGCGGACTTCTACGAGCAGTACTTC	CASSFGLADFYEQYF
TRBV5-4	-	18	-	TRBJ1-1	TGTGCCAGCAGCTTATCACCGTTGGAGGGTGGGATGAACACTGAAGCTTTCTTT	CASSLSPLEGGMNTEAFF
TRBV15	-	15	-	TRBJ2-7	TGTGCCACCAGCAGGAGACAGGTTTCTAGCTCCGAGCAGTACTTC	CATSRRQVSSSEQYF
TRBV6-1	-	11	-	TRBJ1-4	TGTGCCAGCAGTGAACTTGTAAAACTGTTTTTT	CASSELVKLFF
TRBV2	-	13	TRBD1	TRBJ2-3	TGTGCCGGACAGGGTCTTAGCACAGATACGCAGTATTTT	CAGQGLSTDTQYF
TRBV5-6	-	14	-	TRBJ2-7	TGTGCCAGCAGTTGGAGGGGGCAACGGTACGAGCAGTACTTC	CASSWRGQRYEQYF
TRBV5-4	once	12	-	TRBJ2-1	TGTGCCAGCAGCACAACTACGAATGAGCAGTTCTTC	CASSTTTNEQFF
TRBV5-1	once	15	TRBD2	TRBJ2-7	TGCGCCAGCAGCTTGATATCAGGCGGGGGCTACGAGCAGTACTTC	CASSLISGGGYEQYF
TRBV5-1	once	14	TRBD1	TRBJ1-5	TGCGCCAGCAGCGAGGGACAGGGGGATCAGCCCCAGCATTTT	CASSEGQGDQPQHF
TRBV28	once	14	TRBD1	TRBJ2-2	TGTGCCAGCAGTGAGACAGGGTTTGAATGGGAGCTGTTTTTT	CASSETGFEWELFF
TRBV11-2	-	14	-	TRBJ1-5	TGTGCCAGCAGCCTCAGAGGGGGAGGTCAGCCCCAGCATTTT	CASSLRGGGQPQHF
TRBV18	-	16	TRBD2	TRBJ2-3	TGTGCCAGCTCGCCGACTAGCCCCCCTAGCACAGATACGCAGTATTTT	CASSPTSPPSTDTQYF
TRBV5-1	-	16	-	TRBJ2-3	TGCGCCAGCAGCTTGGCCGGGTCAGGGGCTTCTGACGCGCAGTATTTT	CASSLAGSGASDAQYF
TRBV7-6	-	16	TRBD1	TRBJ2-3	TGTGCCAGCAGCTTAGGGACAGGGGGGTTCACAGATACGCAGTATTTT	CASSLGTGGFTDTQYF
TRBV29-1	once	13	-	TRBJ2-2	TGCAGCGTTGAGGGGGTAGCGGCCGGGGAGCTGTTTTTT	CSVEGVAAGELFF
TRBV19	-	17	TRBD2	TRBJ2-3	TGTGCCAGTAGCCGCGGCACTAGCGGGAGAACGGAAGATACGCAGTATTTT	CASSRGTSGRTEDTQYF